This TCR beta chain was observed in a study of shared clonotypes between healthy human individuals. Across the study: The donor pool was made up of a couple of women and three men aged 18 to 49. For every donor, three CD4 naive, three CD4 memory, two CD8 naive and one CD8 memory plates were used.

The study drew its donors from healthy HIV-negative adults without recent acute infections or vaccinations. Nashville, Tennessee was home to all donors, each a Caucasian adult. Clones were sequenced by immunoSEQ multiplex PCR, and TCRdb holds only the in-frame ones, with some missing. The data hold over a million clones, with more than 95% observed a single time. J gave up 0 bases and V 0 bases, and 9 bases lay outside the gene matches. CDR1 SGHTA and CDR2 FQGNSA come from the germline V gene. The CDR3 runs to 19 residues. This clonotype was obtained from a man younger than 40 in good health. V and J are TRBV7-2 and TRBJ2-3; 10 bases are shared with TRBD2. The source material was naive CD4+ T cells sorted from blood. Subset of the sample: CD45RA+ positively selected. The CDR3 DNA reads TGTGCCAGCAGCTTAGCCCCACGACTAGCGGGTTTAAGCACAGATACGCAGTATTTT. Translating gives CASSLAPRLAGLSTDTQYF.